These T cell receptor beta chains were read from a single sample in a study of breast tumors, draining lymph nodes, adjacent tissues. Using its own MiXCR run on the multiplex PCR reads, TCRdb lists one record per CDR3 protein. This sample has 20,000 to 25,000 distinct CDR3 sequences, with about 70% found just once. The sequenced material came from tumor-adjacent breast tissue. Source of these receptors: a female donor with breast cancer. Some clones in this sample may be carry-over from other donors' samples. CDR3s include the opening cysteine and the closing phenylalanine or tryptophan. A D gene is named only where the DNA matches it firmly.

j_call | d_call | v_call | cdr3_nt | cdr3_aa
TRBJ1-6 | TRBD1 | TRBV15 | TGTGCCACCAGCAAAGACAGGGTTAATTCACCCCTCCACTTT | CATSKDRVNSPLHF
TRBJ2-3 | TRBD2 | TRBV7-8 | TGTGCCAGCAGCTTAGCGGGGACTAGCGGGCGGGATACGCAGTATTTT | CASSLAGTSGRDTQYF
TRBJ2-2 | . | TRBV6-4 | TGTGCCAGCAGCCGGGAGTACGGAAACACCGGGGAGCTGTTTTTT | CASSREYGNTGELFF
TRBJ2-2 | . | TRBV18 | TGTGCCAGCTCACCACCTTGGGGGTCAGGTTCGAACACCGGGGAGCTGTTTTTT | CASSPPWGSGSNTGELFF
TRBJ1-5 | TRBD1 | TRBV24-1 | TGTGCCACCGGGACAGGAGGGGGAAATCAGCCCCAGCATTTT | CATGTGGGNQPQHF
TRBJ2-7 | . | TRBV7-6 | TGTGCCAGCAGCTTATCTGCGGGGTCCTTCCCCTACGAGCAGTACTTC | CASSLSAGSFPYEQYF
TRBJ1-6 | TRBD1 | TRBV20-1 | TGCAGTGCTAGTGTCGCCGGGACAGGGGGATACTCACCCCTCCACTTT | CSASVAGTGGYSPLHF
TRBJ2-7 | TRBD2 | TRBV20-1 | TGCAGTGCTAGAGGGGACTACCTCAACTACGAGCAGTACTTC | CSARGDYLNYEQYF
TRBJ1-2 | . | TRBV5-1 | TGCGCCAGCAGCCTGACGGGACAAGTAAACTATGGCTACACCTTC | CASSLTGQVNYGYTF
TRBJ1-3 | . | TRBV4-2 | TGTGCCAGCAGCCAAGATTCTAAGTTAACTATATATTTT | CASSQDSKLTIYF
TRBJ2-7 | . | TRBV5-1 | TGCGCCAGCAGCTTGGCCCCAGGGCTAAGCTCCTACGAGCAGTACTTC | CASSLAPGLSSYEQYF
TRBJ1-4 | . | TRBV6-6 | TGTGCCAGCAGTTACTCGAAGACAGGAATTAATGAAAAACTGTTTTTT | CASSYSKTGINEKLFF
TRBJ2-1 | . | TRBV20-1 | TGCAGTGCTAGGGTCCAAAGCTACAATGAGCAGTTCTTC | CSARVQSYNEQFF
TRBJ2-1 | . | TRBV6-5 | TGTGCCAGCAGCGAGACGAACAGGGTATGGCAGTTCTTC | CASSETNRVWQFF
TRBJ2-7 | TRBD2 | TRBV11-2 | TGTGCCAGCAGCTTAGAGTTTGGCGGGGGGGGGAACGCCTACGAGCAGTACTTC | CASSLEFGGGGNAYEQYF
TRBJ2-1 | TRBD2 | TRBV12-5 | TGTGCCAGCAGTCCCACTACGGGACTAGTCGGGGATGAGCAGTTCTTC | CASSPTTGLVGDEQFF
TRBJ2-3 | TRBD1 | TRBV11-2 | TGTGCCAGCAGCCAAGACAGGGGAGGAACAGATACGCAGTATTTT | CASSQDRGGTDTQYF